This entry lists 2 T cell receptor beta chains sequenced from one sample in a study of blood T cell repertoires in COVID-19. Assay: immunoSEQ multiplex PCR; the TCRdb copy retains only in-frame clones and omits some. The sample records 65,000 or so clones, about four fifths being singletons. What was sequenced was peripheral blood. Receptors originate from a woman aged 50 to 60 with active or convalescent COVID-19.

This sequence joins TRBV11-2 and TRBJ2-2; no clear D. Trimming took 10 bases from V and 4 from J, leaving 22 bases between them. This CDR3 is built from 16 residues. Per the germline V gene, CDR1 is SGHAT and CDR2 is FQNNGV. The CDR3 sequence is CAIPVNTIGSTGELFF. The CDR3 coding sequence is TGTGCCATCCCGGTGAATACTATCGGGTCCACCGGGGAGCTGTTTTTT.

This chain connects TRBV25-1 to TRBJ2-7, with 10 bases matching TRBD1. J was trimmed by 2 bases and V by 6 bases; bases with no gene match: 1. CDR3 size: 13 residues. Germline CDR1 is MGHDK and CDR2 is SYGVNS. The CDR3 reads CASRGQGPYEQYF. DNA for the CDR3: TGTGCCAGCAGGGGACAGGGGCCCTACGAGCAGTACTTC.